This entry lists 7 T cell receptor beta chains sequenced from one sample in a study of radiation and T cells in renal cell carcinoma. This table comes from immunoSEQ multiplex PCR, and its TCRdb copy is limited to in-frame clones, with some not included. Of 100,000 to 150,000 clones listed, roughly four fifths are singletons. Time point reported: blood 2 weeks post-SBRT. Described treatment: 15 Gy SBRT to primary tumor, nephrectomy 4 weeks later. The material sequenced was blood, taken from a patient whose treatment included radiotherapy and nephrectomy. These receptors all come from a man in his fifties or sixties with renal cell carcinoma.

The V and J genes are TRBV5-8 and TRBJ2-1, with D possibly TRBD2 on 6 matching bases. This CDR3 is 16 amino acids long. The V gene's germline CDR1 is SGHTS and CDR2 YDEGEE. V was pared by 4 bases and J by 4 bases, with 18 bases between. The CDR3 here is CASSPPGTGRYNEQFF. The CDR3 coding sequence is TGTGCCAGCAGCCCACCCGGGACTGGGCGATACAATGAGCAGTTCTTC.

V is TRBV30 and J is TRBJ1-1; 7 nucleotides line up with TRBD1. After removal of 2 bases from V and 3 bases from J, the junction contained 6 bases not matched to a gene. Germline assignment: CDR1 GTSNPN and CDR2 SVGIG (reference sequence). This CDR3 contains 14 residues. The CDR3 loop is CAWSLITGDTEAFF. CDR3 DNA: TGTGCCTGGAGTCTAATAACAGGGGACACTGAAGCTTTCTTT. Filled out from reference TRBV30 and TRBJ1-1, the complete variable domain reads SQTIHQWPATLVQPVGSPLSLECTVEGTSNPNLYWYRQAAGRGLQLLFYSVGIGQISSEVPQNLSASRPQDRQFILSSKKLLLSDSGFYLCAWSLITGDTEAFFGQGTRLTVV.

In DNA, the CDR3 is TGTGCCAGTAGTATAGCCCAGTTCCAAGAGACCCAGTACTTC. Its translation is CASSIAQFQETQYF. The chain couples TRBV19 to TRBJ2-5; D remains ambiguous. The germline gives CDR1 LNHDA, CDR2 SQIVND (reference sequence). The CDR3 consists of 14 residues. V was cut by 1 base and J by 1 base, with 7 bases left in between. The full variable domain, its missing parts supplied by reference TRBV19 and TRBJ2-5, is DGGITQSPKYLFRKEGQNVTLSCEQNLNHDAMYWYRQDPGQGLRLIYYSQIVNDFQKGDIAEGYSVSREKKESFPLTVTSAQKNPTAFYLCASSIAQFQETQYFGPGTRLLVL.

The chain is built from TRBV18 and TRBJ1-4, with TRBD1 identical over 7 bases. Germline values: CDR1 KGHSH, CDR2 LQKENI. The CDR3 extends over 16 amino acids. J was trimmed by 7 bases and V by 3 bases; bases with no gene match: 11. The CDR3 DNA is TGTGCCAGCTCACCCCGCCAGGGGGGGACTGGTGAAAAACTGTTTTTT. Translation gives CASSPRQGGTGEKLFF.

The chain carries TRBV7-2 and TRBJ1-5; D gene unclear. The CDR3 totals 16 residues. V was pared by 5 bases and J by 0 bases, with 14 bases between. In germline, CDR1 is SGHTA, CDR2 FQGNSA. Written as DNA, the CDR3 is TGTGCCAGCAGCCTCTTGGGCGGATATAGCAATCAGCCCCAGCATTTT. It specifies CASSLLGGYSNQPQHF.

The chain is built from TRBV4-1 and TRBJ1-1, with no clear D. The CDR3 is 16 residues long. Germline CDR1 MGHRA, CDR2 YSYEKL. Trimming took off 1 base at V and 0 bases at J, with 12 bases between the two ends. As DNA, the CDR3 is TGCGCCAGCAGCCAAGGGGTTTGGGCCGTGAACACTGAAGCTTTCTTT. This gives the protein CASSQGVWAVNTEAFF.

V gene TRBV5-4 combines with J gene TRBJ1-2; no clear D gene. The CDR3 sequence is 15 residues long. Trimming removed 2 bases at V and 3 bases at J, with 14 bases between. Germline V gene data show CDR1 as SGHNT and CDR2 as YYREEE (reference sequence). CDR3 region: CASSFSRANDYGYTF. CDR3 bases: TGTGCCAGCAGCTTCTCTCGGGCAAACGACTATGGCTACACCTTC.